This T cell receptor (beta chain) is drawn from a study of blood T cell repertoires in COVID-19. Method: immunoSEQ multiplex PCR; TCRdb's copy keeps in-frame clones and lacks some. The sample contains about 180,000 clones, approximately 83% of which appear only once. The germline V gene encodes CDR1 WNHNN and CDR2 SYGVQD (reference sequence). Germline trimming cut 8 bases from V and 3 bases from J; bases unmatched to any gene: 18. CDR3 length: 18 amino acids. This TCR derives from a man aged 45-60 years with active or convalescent COVID-19. This chain uses TRBV10-1 with TRBJ1-5; TRBD1 aligns across 8 bases. What was sequenced was peripheral blood. CDR3 region: CASELGQETHDHNQPQHF. The DNA for the CDR3 is TGCGCCAGCGAGCTGGGACAGGAGACTCATGACCACAATCAGCCCCAGCATTTT.